This is a list of T cell receptor beta chains from one sample in a study of T cell responses to AZD1222 COVID-19 vaccine. The data were produced by immunoSEQ multiplex PCR, yet TCRdb's version contains in-frame clones alone and is incomplete. The sample yields 150,000 to 200,000 clones, more than 75% seen once. Here the sequenced sample was peripheral blood, taken on day 0 of MenACWY control vaccination. The receptor source for this set is an adult in good health. Each CDR3 is given with its conserved first and last residue. The D gene is left open where the match is weak. Expanded clones are given a class, and other clones once, few, many or no size at all.

clone_size	v_call	j_call	d_call	cdr3_nt	cdr3_aa
.	TRBV7-9	TRBJ2-3	.	TGTGCCAGCAGCCGCCTAACCCGGGATACGCAGTATTTT	CASSRLTRDTQYF
.	TRBV19	TRBJ2-1	.	TGTGCCAGTAGTACCCACCAAGTTCCCAATGAGCAGTTCTTC	CASSTHQVPNEQFF
.	TRBV28	TRBJ1-1	.	TGTGCCAGCAGTTCCGCTGGACCGGGTGAAGCTTTCTTT	CASSSAGPGEAFF
.	TRBV5-5	TRBJ2-7	.	TGTGCCAGCGCCGCGTACAGGGTGGCCTACGAGCAGTACTTC	CASAAYRVAYEQYF
.	TRBV27	TRBJ1-3	TRBD1	TGTGCCAGCAGCATCACAGGGGATGTGGGAAACACCATATATTTT	CASSITGDVGNTIYF
.	TRBV7-9	TRBJ1-4	TRBD1	TGTGCCAGCAGCGCCCGGGACAGGGGAGGGGAAAAACTGTTTTTT	CASSARDRGGEKLFF
.	TRBV29-1	TRBJ2-1	TRBD2	TGCAGCGTTGCCAGCGGGAGCTCCTACAATGAGCAGTTCTTC	CSVASGSSYNEQFF
once	TRBV4-1	TRBJ2-7	TRBD1	TGCGCCAGCAGCCAACTGACAGGGACCTCCTACGAGCAGTACTTC	CASSQLTGTSYEQYF
.	TRBV6-5	TRBJ2-2	.	TGTGCCAGACCCCGACGCGAGGCTTACACCGGGGAGCTGTTTTTT	CARPRREAYTGELFF
.	TRBV10-2	TRBJ2-3	TRBD2	TGCGCCAGCAGTGAGATAGGCGGGGCGGGGGGGCCTCTGTATTTT	CASSEIGGAGGPLYF
.	TRBV28	TRBJ1-1	.	TGTGCCAGCAGCGAAGGGACAACTGAAGCTTTCTTT	CASSEGTTEAFF
.	TRBV11-2	TRBJ2-1	TRBD1	TGTGCCAGCAGCACTCCGGGACAGGCAGTCCATGAGCAGTTCTTC	CASSTPGQAVHEQFF
.	TRBV6-1	TRBJ1-2	.	TGTGCCAGCAGTGAAGATCGGATCTATGGCTACACCTTC	CASSEDRIYGYTF
.	TRBV7-2	TRBJ2-7	TRBD2	TGTGCCAGCAGATTTACTAGCGGGGGGGCCTACGAGCAGTACTTC	CASRFTSGGAYEQYF
.	TRBV19	TRBJ1-3	.	TGTGCCAGTAGTTCCCCTGGAAACACCATATATTTT	CASSSPGNTIYF
once	TRBV25-1	TRBJ1-1	.	TGTGCCAGCACCGCAATCGGGACCAACACTGAAGCTTTCTTT	CASTAIGTNTEAFF
.	TRBV7-7	TRBJ2-3	TRBD2	TGTGCTAGCAGCTTAGGACTAGCGGGAGCAGATACGCAGTATTTT	CASSLGLAGADTQYF
.	TRBV2	TRBJ1-1	.	TGTGCCAGGTCAGGGAACCGGGACACTGAAGCTTTCTTT	CARSGNRDTEAFF
.	TRBV7-3	TRBJ2-5	TRBD2	TGTGCCAGCAGGGGGACTAGCCAAGAGACCCAGTACTTC	CASRGTSQETQYF
.	TRBV18	TRBJ2-5	.	TGTGCCAGCTCACCATCGGGGGGCGAGACCCAGTACTTC	CASSPSGGETQYF
.	TRBV19	TRBJ1-2	.	TGTGCCAGTAGTATGGCAGGGGTCAGTGGCTACACCTTC	CASSMAGVSGYTF
.	TRBV7-8	TRBJ2-2	.	TGTGCCAGCAGCGTATATATCAACACCGGGGAGCTGTTTTTT	CASSVYINTGELFF
.	TRBV5-6	TRBJ1-1	.	TGTGCCAGCAGCTTGGACGGCTCAATGAACACTGAAGCTTTCTTT	CASSLDGSMNTEAFF
.	TRBV28	TRBJ2-2	.	TGTGCCAGCAGTTTCAACGGGGAGCTGTTTTTT	CASSFNGELFF
.	TRBV4-2	TRBJ2-7	.	TGTGCCAGCAGCCAAGAGTTAATTATCTACGAGCAGTACTTC	CASSQELIIYEQYF
.	TRBV19	TRBJ1-3	.	TGTGCCAGTAGTTCCTTACAGCTGGACTCTGGAAACACCATATATTTT	CASSSLQLDSGNTIYF
.	TRBV11-2	TRBJ2-7	.	TGTGCCAGCAGCTTAGGGGACGGAAGCTCCTACGAGCAGTACTTC	CASSLGDGSSYEQYF
.	TRBV18	TRBJ1-5	.	TGTGCCAGCTCGGAAGGCAGGGATCAGCCCCAGCATTTT	CASSEGRDQPQHF
.	TRBV6-5	TRBJ1-1	.	TGTGCCAGCAGTTACAATCAGGGGAACACTGAAGCTTTCTTT	CASSYNQGNTEAFF
.	TRBV19	TRBJ2-6	TRBD2	TGTGCCAGTAGTCATCAGCGGGGGGCCGTCTCTGGGGCCAACGTCCTGACTTTC	CASSHQRGAVSGANVLTF